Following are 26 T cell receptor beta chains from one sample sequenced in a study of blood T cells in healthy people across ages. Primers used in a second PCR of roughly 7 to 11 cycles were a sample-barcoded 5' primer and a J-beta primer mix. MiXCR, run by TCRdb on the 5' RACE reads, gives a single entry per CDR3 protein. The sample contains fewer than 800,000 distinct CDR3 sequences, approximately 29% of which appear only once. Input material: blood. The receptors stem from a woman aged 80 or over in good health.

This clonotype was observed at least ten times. The DNA of the CDR3 is TGCGCCAGCAGCCTGCCCCCCTACGAGCAGTACTTC. Its protein is CASSLPPYEQYF. The chain couples TRBV4-3 to TRBJ2-7; D is ambiguous. Per the germline V gene, CDR1 is LGHNA and CDR2 is YSLEER. This CDR3 contains 12 residues. V was clipped by 4 bases and J by 2 bases, with 6 bases between them.

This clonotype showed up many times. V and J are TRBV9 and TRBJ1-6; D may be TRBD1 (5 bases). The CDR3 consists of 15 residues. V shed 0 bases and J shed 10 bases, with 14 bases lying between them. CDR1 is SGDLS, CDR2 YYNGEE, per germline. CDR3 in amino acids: CASSVDEGLSSPLHF. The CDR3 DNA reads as TGTGCCAGCAGCGTAGACGAGGGGTTGAGCTCACCCCTCCACTTT. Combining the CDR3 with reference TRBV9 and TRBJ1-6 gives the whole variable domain DSGVTQTPKHLITATGQRVTLRCSPRSGDLSVYWYQQSLDQGLQFLIQYYNGEERAKGNILERFSAQQFPDLHSELNLSSLELGDSALYFCASSVDEGLSSPLHFGNGTRLTVT.

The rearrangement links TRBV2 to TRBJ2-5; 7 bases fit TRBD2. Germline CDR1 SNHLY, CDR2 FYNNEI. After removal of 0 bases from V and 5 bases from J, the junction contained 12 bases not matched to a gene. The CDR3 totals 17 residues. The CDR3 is CASSEARMGGIRETQYF. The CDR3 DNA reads TGTGCCAGCAGTGAAGCGCGTATGGGGGGGATCCGGGAGACCCAGTACTTC.

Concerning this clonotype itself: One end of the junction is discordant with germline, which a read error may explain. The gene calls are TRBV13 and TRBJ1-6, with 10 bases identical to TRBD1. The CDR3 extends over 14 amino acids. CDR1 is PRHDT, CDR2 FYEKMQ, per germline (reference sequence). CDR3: CVSSWGQGNSPLHF. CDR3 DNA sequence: TGTGTCAGCAGCTGGGGACAGGGGAATTCACCCCTCCACTTT. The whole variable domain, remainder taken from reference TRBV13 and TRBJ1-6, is AAGVIQSPRHLIKEKRETATLKCYPIPRHDTVYWYQQGPGQDPQFLISFYEKMQSDKGSIPDRFSAQQFSDYHSELNMSSLELGDSALYFCVSSWGQGNSPLHFGNGTRLTVT.

The CDR3 reads CASSVHKGETQYF. DNA of the CDR3: TGTGCCAGCAGCGTACATAAGGGCGAGACCCAGTACTTC. V and J are TRBV7-2 and TRBJ2-5; no definite D call. Germline lookup yields CDR1 SGHTA and CDR2 FQGNSA. V lost 5 bases to trimming and J lost 5 bases, with 12 bases between them. This CDR3 contains 13 residues.

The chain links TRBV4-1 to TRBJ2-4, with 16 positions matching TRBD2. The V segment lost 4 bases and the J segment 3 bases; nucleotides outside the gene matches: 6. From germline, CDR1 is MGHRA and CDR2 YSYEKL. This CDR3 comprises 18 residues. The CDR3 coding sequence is TGCGCCAGCAGCCCGGGACTAGCGGGAGGGGTAGGCAAAAACATTCAGTACTTC. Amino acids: CASSPGLAGGVGKNIQYF.

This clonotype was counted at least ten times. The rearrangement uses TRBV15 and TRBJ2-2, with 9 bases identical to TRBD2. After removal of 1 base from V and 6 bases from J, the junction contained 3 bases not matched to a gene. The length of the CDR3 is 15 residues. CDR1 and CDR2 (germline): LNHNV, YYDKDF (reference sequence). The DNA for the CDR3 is TGTGCCACCAGCAGAGGAGGGACTAGCTCCGGGGAGCTGTTTTTT. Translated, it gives CATSRGGTSSGELFF.

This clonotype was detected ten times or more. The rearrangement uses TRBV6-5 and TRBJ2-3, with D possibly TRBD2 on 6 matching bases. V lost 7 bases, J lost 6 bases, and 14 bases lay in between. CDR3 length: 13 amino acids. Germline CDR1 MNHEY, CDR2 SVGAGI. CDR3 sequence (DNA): TGTGCCAGCACCCTGCGAGGAGGGGATACGCAGTATTTT. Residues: CASTLRGGDTQYF.

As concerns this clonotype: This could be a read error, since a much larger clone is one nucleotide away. For the CDR3, the DNA is TGTGCCAGCAGCCGTGAGGGCAGTCAAGAGACCCAGTTCTTC. Translated: CASSREGSQETQFF. The chain has TRBV3-1 and TRBJ2-5; maybe TRBD2 (5 bases). The end of the DNA fits TRBJ2-1 better, so the J call may be wrong. Germline V CDR1 and CDR2: LGHDT, YNNKEL (reference sequence). The CDR3 totals 14 residues.

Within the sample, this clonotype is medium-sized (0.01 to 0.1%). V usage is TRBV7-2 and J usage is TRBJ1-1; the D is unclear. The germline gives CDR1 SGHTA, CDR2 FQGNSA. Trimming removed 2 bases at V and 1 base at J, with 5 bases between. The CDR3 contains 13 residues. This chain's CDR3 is CASSLIRNTEAFF. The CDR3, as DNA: TGTGCCAGCAGCTTAATAAGGAACACTGAAGCTTTCTTT.

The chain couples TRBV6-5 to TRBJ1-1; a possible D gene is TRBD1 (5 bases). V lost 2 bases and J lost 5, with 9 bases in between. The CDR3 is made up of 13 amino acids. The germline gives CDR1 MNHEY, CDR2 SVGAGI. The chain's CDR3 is CASSYGEGTEAFF. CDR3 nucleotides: TGTGCCAGCAGTTACGGGGAGGGGACTGAAGCTTTCTTT.

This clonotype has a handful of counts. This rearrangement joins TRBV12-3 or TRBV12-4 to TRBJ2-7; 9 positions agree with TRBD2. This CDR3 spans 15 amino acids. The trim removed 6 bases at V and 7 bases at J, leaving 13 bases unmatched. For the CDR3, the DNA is TGTGCCAGCAGCTGGCGGGGGGGCCTCGGGAATGAGCAGTACTTC. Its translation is CASSWRGGLGNEQYF.

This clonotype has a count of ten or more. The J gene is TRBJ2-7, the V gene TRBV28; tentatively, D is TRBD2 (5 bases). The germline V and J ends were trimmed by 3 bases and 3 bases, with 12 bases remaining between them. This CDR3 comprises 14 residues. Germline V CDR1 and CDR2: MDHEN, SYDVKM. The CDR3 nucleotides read TGTGCCAGCAGTTTCCGGAGGCACCACTACGAGCAGTACTTC. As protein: CASSFRRHHYEQYF.

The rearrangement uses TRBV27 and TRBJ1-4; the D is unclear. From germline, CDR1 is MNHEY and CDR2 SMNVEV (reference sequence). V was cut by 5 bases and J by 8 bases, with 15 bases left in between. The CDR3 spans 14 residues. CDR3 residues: CASSPPESGEKLFF. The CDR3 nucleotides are TGTGCCAGCAGTCCCCCAGAGTCTGGGGAAAAACTGTTTTTT.

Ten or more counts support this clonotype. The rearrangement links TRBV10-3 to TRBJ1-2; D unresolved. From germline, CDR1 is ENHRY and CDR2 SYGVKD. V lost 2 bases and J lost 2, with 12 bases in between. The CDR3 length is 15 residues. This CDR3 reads CAISEAAGGNYGYTF. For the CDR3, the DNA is TGTGCCATCAGTGAGGCGGCGGGTGGCAACTATGGCTACACCTTC.

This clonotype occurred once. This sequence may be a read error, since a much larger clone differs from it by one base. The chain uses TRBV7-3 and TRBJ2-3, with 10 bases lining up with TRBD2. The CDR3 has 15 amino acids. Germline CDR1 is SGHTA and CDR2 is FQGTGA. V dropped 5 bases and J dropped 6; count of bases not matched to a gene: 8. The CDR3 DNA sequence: TGTGCCAGCAGCGAGACAGCGGGGGGGTTGGATACGCAGTATTTT. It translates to CASSETAGGLDTQYF.

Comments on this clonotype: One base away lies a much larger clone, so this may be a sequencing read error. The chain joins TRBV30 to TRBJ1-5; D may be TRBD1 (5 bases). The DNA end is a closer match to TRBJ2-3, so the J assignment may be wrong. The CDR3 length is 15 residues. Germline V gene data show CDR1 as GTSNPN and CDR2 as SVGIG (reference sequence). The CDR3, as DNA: TGTGCCTGGAGTCCAAAGGGGCGAAGCAATCAGCCCCAGTATTTT. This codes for CAWSPKGRSNQPQYF.

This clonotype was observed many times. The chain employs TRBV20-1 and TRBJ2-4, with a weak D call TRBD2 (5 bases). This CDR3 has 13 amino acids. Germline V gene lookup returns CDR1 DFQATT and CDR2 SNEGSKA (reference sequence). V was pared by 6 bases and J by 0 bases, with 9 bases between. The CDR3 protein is CSAGLLAKNIQYF. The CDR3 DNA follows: TGCAGTGCAGGACTTCTAGCCAAAAACATTCAGTACTTC.

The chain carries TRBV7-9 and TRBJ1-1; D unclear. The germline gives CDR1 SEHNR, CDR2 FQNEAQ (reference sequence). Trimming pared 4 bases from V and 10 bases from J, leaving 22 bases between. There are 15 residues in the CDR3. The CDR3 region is CASSSTTAGPRGAFF. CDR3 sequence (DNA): TGTGCCAGCAGCTCCACAACTGCGGGCCCACGGGGAGCTTTCTTT.

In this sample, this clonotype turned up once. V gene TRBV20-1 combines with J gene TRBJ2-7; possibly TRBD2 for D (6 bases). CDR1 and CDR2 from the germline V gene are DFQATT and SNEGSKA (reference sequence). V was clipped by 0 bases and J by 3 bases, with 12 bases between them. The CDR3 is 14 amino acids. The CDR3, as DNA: TGCAGTGCTAGAGACCCGCAGGGAGGCTACGAGCAGTACTTC. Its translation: CSARDPQGGYEQYF.

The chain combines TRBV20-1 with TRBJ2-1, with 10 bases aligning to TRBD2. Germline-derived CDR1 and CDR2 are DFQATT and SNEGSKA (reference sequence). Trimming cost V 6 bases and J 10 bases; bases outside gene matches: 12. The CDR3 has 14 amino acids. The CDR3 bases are TGCAGTGCCCCACAACTAGCGGGAAGGCCGGAGCAGTTCTTC. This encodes CSAPQLAGRPEQFF.

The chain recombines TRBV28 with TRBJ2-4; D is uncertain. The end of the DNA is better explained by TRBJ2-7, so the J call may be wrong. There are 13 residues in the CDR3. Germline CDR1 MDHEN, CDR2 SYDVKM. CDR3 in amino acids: CASSQWPVSEQYF. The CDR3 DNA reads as TGTGCCAGCAGCCAGTGGCCTGTCAGCGAGCAGTACTTC.

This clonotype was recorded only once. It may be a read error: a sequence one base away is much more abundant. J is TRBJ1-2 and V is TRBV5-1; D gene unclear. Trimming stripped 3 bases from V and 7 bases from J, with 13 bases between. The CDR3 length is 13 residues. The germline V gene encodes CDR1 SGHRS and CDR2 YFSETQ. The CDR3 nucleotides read TGCGCCAGCAGCTCGGTAGGGTCCTCTGGCTACACCTTC. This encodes CASSSVGSSGYTF. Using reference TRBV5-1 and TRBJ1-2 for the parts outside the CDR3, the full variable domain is KAGVTQTPRYLIKTRGQQVTLSCSPISGHRSVSWYQQTPGQGLQFLFEYFSETQRNKGNFPGRFSGRQFSNSRSEMNVSTLELGDSALYLCASSSVGSSGYTFGSGTRLTVV.

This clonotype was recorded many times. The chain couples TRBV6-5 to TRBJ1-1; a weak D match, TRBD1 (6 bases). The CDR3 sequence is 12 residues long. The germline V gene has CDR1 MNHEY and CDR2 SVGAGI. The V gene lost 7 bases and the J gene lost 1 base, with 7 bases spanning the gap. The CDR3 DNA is TGTGCCAGCACAGGGGAGAACACTGAAGCTTTCTTT. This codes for CASTGENTEAFF.

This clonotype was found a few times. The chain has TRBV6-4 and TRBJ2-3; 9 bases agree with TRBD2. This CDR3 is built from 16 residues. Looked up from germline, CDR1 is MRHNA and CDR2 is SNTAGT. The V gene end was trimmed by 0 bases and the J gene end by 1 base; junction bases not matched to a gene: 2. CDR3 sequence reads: CASSDSAGGGTDTQYF. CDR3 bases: TGTGCCAGCAGTGACTCAGCGGGGGGAGGCACAGATACGCAGTATTTT.

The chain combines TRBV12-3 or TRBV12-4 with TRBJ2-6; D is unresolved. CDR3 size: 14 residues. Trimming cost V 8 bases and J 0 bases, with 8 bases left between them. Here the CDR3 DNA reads TGTGCCAGCCCGAAGAACTCTGGGGCCAACGTCCTGACTTTC. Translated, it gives CASPKNSGANVLTF.